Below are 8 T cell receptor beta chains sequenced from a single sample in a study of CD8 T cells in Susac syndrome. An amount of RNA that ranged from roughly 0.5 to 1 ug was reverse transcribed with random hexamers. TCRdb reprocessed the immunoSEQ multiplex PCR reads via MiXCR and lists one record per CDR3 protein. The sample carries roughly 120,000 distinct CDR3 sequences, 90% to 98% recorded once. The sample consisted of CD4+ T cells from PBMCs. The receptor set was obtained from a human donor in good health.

This chain's CDR3 is CASSHSTGGNQPQHF. CDR3 DNA: TGTGCCAGCAGCCACTCGACAGGGGGCAATCAGCCCCAGCATTTT. J is TRBJ1-5 and V is TRBV3-1; 8 bases align to TRBD1. Germline loops: CDR1 LGHDT, CDR2 YNNKEL (reference sequence). Germline trimming cut 3 bases from V and 2 bases from J; bases unmatched to any gene: 3. The CDR3 is made up of 15 amino acids.

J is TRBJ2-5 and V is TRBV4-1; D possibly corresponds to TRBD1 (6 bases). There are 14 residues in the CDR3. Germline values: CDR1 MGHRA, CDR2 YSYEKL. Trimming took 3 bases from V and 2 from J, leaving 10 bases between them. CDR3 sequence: CASSHPQGQETQYF. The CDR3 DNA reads TGCGCCAGCAGCCACCCTCAGGGGCAAGAGACCCAGTACTTC.

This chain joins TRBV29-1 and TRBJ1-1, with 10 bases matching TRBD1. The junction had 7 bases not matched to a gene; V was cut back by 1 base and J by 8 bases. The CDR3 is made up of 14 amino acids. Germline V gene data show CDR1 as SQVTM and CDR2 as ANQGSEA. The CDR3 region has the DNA TGCAGCGTTGAAGTGACAGGGGGCGCGGGGGAAGCTTTCTTT. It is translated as CSVEVTGGAGEAFF.

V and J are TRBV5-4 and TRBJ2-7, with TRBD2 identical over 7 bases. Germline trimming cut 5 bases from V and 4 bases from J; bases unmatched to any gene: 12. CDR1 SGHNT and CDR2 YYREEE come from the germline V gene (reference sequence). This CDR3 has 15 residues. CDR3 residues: CASRRGVGEGYEQYF. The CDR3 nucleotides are TGTGCCAGCAGAAGAGGGGTCGGGGAGGGATACGAGCAGTACTTC.

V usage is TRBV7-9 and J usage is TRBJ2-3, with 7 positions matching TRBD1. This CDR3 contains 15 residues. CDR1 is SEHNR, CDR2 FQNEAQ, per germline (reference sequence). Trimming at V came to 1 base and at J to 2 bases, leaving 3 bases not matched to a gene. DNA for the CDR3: TGTGCCAGCAGCTTAGGACAGGGAATCACAGATACGCAGTATTTT. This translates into CASSLGQGITDTQYF. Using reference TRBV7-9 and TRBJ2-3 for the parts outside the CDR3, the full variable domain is DTGVSQNPRHKITKRGQNVTFRCDPISEHNRLYWYRQTLGQGPEFLTYFQNEAQLEKSRLLSDRFSAERPKGSFSTLEIQRTEQGDSAMYLCASSLGQGITDTQYFGPGTRLTVL.

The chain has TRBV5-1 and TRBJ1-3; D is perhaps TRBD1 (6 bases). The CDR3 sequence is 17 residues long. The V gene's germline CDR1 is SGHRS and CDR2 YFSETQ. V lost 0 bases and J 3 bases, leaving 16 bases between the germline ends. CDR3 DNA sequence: TGCGCCAGCAGCTTGGGGCGTACAGGGAATTATGGAAACACCATATATTTT. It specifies CASSLGRTGNYGNTIYF.

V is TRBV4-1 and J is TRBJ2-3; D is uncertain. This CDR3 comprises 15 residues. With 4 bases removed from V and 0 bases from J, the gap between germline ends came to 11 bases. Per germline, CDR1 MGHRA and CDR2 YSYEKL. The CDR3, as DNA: TGCGCCAGCAGCCGACAACAGACTAGCACAGATACGCAGTATTTT. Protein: CASSRQQTSTDTQYF.

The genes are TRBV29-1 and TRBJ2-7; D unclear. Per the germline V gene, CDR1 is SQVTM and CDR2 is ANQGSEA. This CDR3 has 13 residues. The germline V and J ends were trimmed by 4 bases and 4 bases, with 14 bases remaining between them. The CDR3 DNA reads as TGCAGCGTTGTGCCCCCAGGCAGATACGAGCAGTACTTC. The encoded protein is CSVVPPGRYEQYF.